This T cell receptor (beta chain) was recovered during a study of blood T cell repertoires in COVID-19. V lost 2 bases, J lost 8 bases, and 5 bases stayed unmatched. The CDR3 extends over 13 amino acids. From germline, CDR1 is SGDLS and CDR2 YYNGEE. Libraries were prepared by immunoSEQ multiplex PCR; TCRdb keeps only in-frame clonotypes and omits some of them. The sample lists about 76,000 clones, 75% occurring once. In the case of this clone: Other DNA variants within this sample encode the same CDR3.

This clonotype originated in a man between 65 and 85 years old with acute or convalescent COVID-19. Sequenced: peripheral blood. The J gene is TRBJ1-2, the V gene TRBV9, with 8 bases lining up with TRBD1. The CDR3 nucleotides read TGTGCCAGCAGCGTCGACAGGGGTGGAGGCTACACCTTC. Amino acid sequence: CASSVDRGGGYTF.